A selection of T cell receptor beta chains follows, all from one sample in a study of blood T cell repertoires in COVID-19. TCRdb's copy holds only in-frame clones and misses some; the assay was immunoSEQ multiplex PCR. The sample has hundreds of thousands of clones; around 87% are singletons. The sample consisted of peripheral blood. These receptors came from a woman aged 55-69 years with COVID-19, enrolled during active disease. The CDR3 runs from the conserved cysteine through the conserved F or W. The D gene is left open where the match is weak. Rows give clone size only sometimes, using once, few, many, or a class for an expanded clone.

CDR3 protein: CASSVGTQGTVGYNEQFF; CDR3 DNA: TGTGCCAGCAGCGTAGGCACCCAGGGGACGGTCGGTTACAATGAGCAGTTCTTC; D gene: -; J gene: TRBJ2-1; clone size: -; V gene: TRBV9
CDR3 protein: CASSSLGSGGPPDTQYF; CDR3 DNA: TGTGCCAGCAGTTCCCTGGGTAGCGGGGGGCCCCCAGATACGCAGTATTTT; D gene: TRBD2; J gene: TRBJ2-3; clone size: once; V gene: TRBV28
CDR3 protein: CAKRAGAQGEQFF; CDR3 DNA: TGTGCCAAGCGGGCGGGGGCCCAGGGTGAGCAGTTCTTC; D gene: -; J gene: TRBJ2-1; clone size: -; V gene: TRBV2
CDR3 protein: CASQGNSPLHF; CDR3 DNA: TGTGCCAGCCAGGGGAATTCACCCCTCCACTTT; D gene: -; J gene: TRBJ1-6; clone size: -; V gene: TRBV2
CDR3 protein: CASSWSRPNYGYTF; CDR3 DNA: TGTGCCAGCAGCTGGAGTCGGCCTAACTATGGCTACACCTTC; D gene: -; J gene: TRBJ1-2; clone size: -; V gene: TRBV11-2
CDR3 protein: CASSLGTRGPSYEQYF; CDR3 DNA: TGTGCCAGCAGCTTAGGCACAAGGGGGCCGTCCTACGAGCAGTACTTC; D gene: TRBD1; J gene: TRBJ2-7; clone size: -; V gene: TRBV7-2
CDR3 protein: CASSLGGSLNEKLFF; CDR3 DNA: TGTGCCAGCAGTTTGGGGGGGAGTCTTAATGAAAAACTGTTTTTT; D gene: -; J gene: TRBJ1-4; clone size: -; V gene: TRBV27
CDR3 protein: CASSQGTGANSPLHF; CDR3 DNA: TGTGCCAGCAGCCAAGGGACAGGGGCTAATTCACCCCTCCACTTT; D gene: TRBD1; J gene: TRBJ1-6; clone size: -; V gene: TRBV3-1/TRBV3-2
CDR3 protein: CASSSNLGQGRTGELFF; CDR3 DNA: TGTGCCAGCAGCTCTAACCTCGGACAGGGGAGGACCGGGGAGCTGTTTTTT; D gene: TRBD1; J gene: TRBJ2-2; clone size: once; V gene: TRBV7-9
CDR3 protein: CASSLNSDSNQPQHF; CDR3 DNA: TGCGCCAGCAGCCTCAACAGTGATAGCAATCAGCCCCAGCATTTT; D gene: -; J gene: TRBJ1-5; clone size: -; V gene: TRBV4-1
CDR3 protein: CASRTEQGPQPQHF; CDR3 DNA: TGTGCCAGCAGGACAGAACAGGGCCCTCAGCCCCAGCATTTT; D gene: -; J gene: TRBJ1-5; clone size: -; V gene: TRBV2
CDR3 protein: CASSLTGGLYEQYF; CDR3 DNA: TGTGCCAGCAGTTTGACAGGGGGCTTGTACGAGCAGTACTTC; D gene: TRBD1; J gene: TRBJ2-7; clone size: -; V gene: TRBV6-5
CDR3 protein: CASRSGFSGAGGYTF; CDR3 DNA: TGTGCCAGCAGATCTGGTTTTAGCGGCGCGGGTGGCTACACCTTC; D gene: -; J gene: TRBJ1-2; clone size: once; V gene: TRBV11-2
CDR3 protein: CASSSSGGLPNTQYF; CDR3 DNA: TGTGCCAGCAGCTCGAGCGGGGGGCTACCCAATACGCAGTATTTT; D gene: TRBD2; J gene: TRBJ2-3; clone size: -; V gene: TRBV5-8
CDR3 protein: CAIGETQYF; CDR3 DNA: TGTGCCATCGGGGAGACCCAGTACTTC; D gene: -; J gene: TRBJ2-5; clone size: -; V gene: TRBV2
CDR3 protein: CASSPDRSNEKLFF; CDR3 DNA: TGTGCCAGCTCACCTGACAGATCTAATGAAAAACTGTTTTTT; D gene: -; J gene: TRBJ1-4; clone size: -; V gene: TRBV18
CDR3 protein: CASSRDRERNEQFF; CDR3 DNA: TGTGCCAGTAGTAGGGACAGGGAACGCAATGAGCAGTTCTTC; D gene: TRBD1; J gene: TRBJ2-1; clone size: -; V gene: TRBV19
CDR3 protein: CASSLGGESPLHF; CDR3 DNA: TGTGCCAGCAGTTTGGGGGGGGAATCACCCCTCCACTTT; D gene: -; J gene: TRBJ1-6; clone size: -; V gene: TRBV12-3/TRBV12-4
CDR3 protein: CASSLALDNEQYF; CDR3 DNA: TGCGCCAGCAGCTTGGCATTGGACAACGAGCAGTACTTC; D gene: -; J gene: TRBJ2-7; clone size: -; V gene: TRBV5-1
CDR3 protein: CASSDRGYNEQFF; CDR3 DNA: TGCGCCAGCAGCGACAGGGGTTACAATGAGCAGTTCTTC; D gene: TRBD1; J gene: TRBJ2-1; clone size: -; V gene: TRBV10-1
CDR3 protein: CAWNVGAGEKLFF; CDR3 DNA: TGTGCCTGGAATGTGGGGGCCGGTGAAAAACTGTTTTTT; D gene: -; J gene: TRBJ1-4; clone size: -; V gene: TRBV30
CDR3 protein: CASSLGGVGPQPQHF; CDR3 DNA: TGTGCCAGCAGCTTAGGAGGCGTGGGGCCTCAGCCCCAGCATTTT; D gene: -; J gene: TRBJ1-5; clone size: few; V gene: TRBV7-2
CDR3 protein: CASRTGQGAGQPQHF; CDR3 DNA: TGTGCCAGCAGAACGGGGCAGGGGGCAGGTCAGCCCCAGCATTTT; D gene: TRBD1; J gene: TRBJ1-5; clone size: -; V gene: TRBV6-5
CDR3 protein: CASSESKLWTDTQYF; CDR3 DNA: TGCGCCAGCAGTGAGTCTAAACTGTGGACAGATACGCAGTATTTT; D gene: -; J gene: TRBJ2-3; clone size: -; V gene: TRBV10-2
CDR3 protein: CASSQEQGVSETQYF; CDR3 DNA: TGTGCCAGCAGCCAAGAGCAGGGGGTTTCGGAGACCCAGTACTTC; D gene: TRBD1; J gene: TRBJ2-5; clone size: -; V gene: TRBV4-2
CDR3 protein: CASSTPGLNTGELFF; CDR3 DNA: TGTGCCAGCAGTACGCCGGGACTTAACACCGGGGAGCTGTTTTTT; D gene: -; J gene: TRBJ2-2; clone size: -; V gene: TRBV6-5
CDR3 protein: CASATGWNIQYF; CDR3 DNA: TGTGCCAGCGCGACAGGTTGGAACATTCAGTACTTC; D gene: -; J gene: TRBJ2-4; clone size: -; V gene: TRBV2
CDR3 protein: CASSWGVNTEAFF; CDR3 DNA: TGCGCCAGCAGCTGGGGAGTGAACACTGAAGCTTTCTTT; D gene: -; J gene: TRBJ1-1; clone size: -; V gene: TRBV5-1
CDR3 protein: CASSPSGQGSPLHF; CDR3 DNA: TGTGCCAGCTCACCATCAGGACAGGGATCACCCCTCCACTTT; D gene: TRBD1; J gene: TRBJ1-6; clone size: -; V gene: TRBV18
CDR3 protein: CASSDPRGLARDEQFF; CDR3 DNA: TGCGCCAGCAGTGATCCGAGGGGACTAGCCCGCGATGAGCAGTTCTTC; D gene: TRBD2; J gene: TRBJ2-1; clone size: -; V gene: TRBV10-1
CDR3 protein: CASSLDRRNEKLFF; CDR3 DNA: TGTGCCAGCAGCCTAGACAGAAGAAATGAAAAACTGTTTTTT; D gene: -; J gene: TRBJ1-4; clone size: -; V gene: TRBV13
CDR3 protein: CASSRDRYEQYF; CDR3 DNA: TGTGCCAGCAGCAGAGACAGATACGAGCAGTACTTC; D gene: -; J gene: TRBJ2-7; clone size: -; V gene: TRBV5-4
CDR3 protein: CASSLGLAGELFF; CDR3 DNA: TGCGCCAGCAGCTTGGGTCTCGCCGGGGAGCTGTTTTTT; D gene: -; J gene: TRBJ2-2; clone size: -; V gene: TRBV5-1
CDR3 protein: CASSEPAGAGDYTF; CDR3 DNA: TGTGCCAGCAGCGAGCCCGCCGGAGCTGGTGACTACACCTTC; D gene: -; J gene: TRBJ1-2; clone size: few; V gene: TRBV7-9
CDR3 protein: CASNPSVVSEAFF; CDR3 DNA: TGTGCCAGCAACCCCTCAGTGGTTTCTGAAGCTTTCTTT; D gene: -; J gene: TRBJ1-1; clone size: once; V gene: TRBV2
CDR3 protein: CASSRGFGNTIYF; CDR3 DNA: TGTGCCAGCAGCAGGGGCTTCGGAAACACCATATATTTT; D gene: -; J gene: TRBJ1-3; clone size: -; V gene: TRBV9
CDR3 protein: CASGAPYNEQFF; CDR3 DNA: TGTGCCAGTGGGGCCCCCTACAATGAGCAGTTCTTC; D gene: -; J gene: TRBJ2-1; clone size: -; V gene: TRBV28
CDR3 protein: CAWSVAFQNEKLFF; CDR3 DNA: TGTGCCTGGAGTGTGGCTTTTCAGAATGAAAAACTGTTTTTT; D gene: -; J gene: TRBJ1-4; clone size: -; V gene: TRBV30
CDR3 protein: CASSYTGGTDTQYF; CDR3 DNA: TGTGCCAGCAGCTATACAGGGGGCACAGATACGCAGTATTTT; D gene: TRBD1; J gene: TRBJ2-3; clone size: once; V gene: TRBV7-9
CDR3 protein: CASSLPGGYNEQFF; CDR3 DNA: TGTGCCAGCAGCTTGCCCGGCGGGTACAATGAGCAGTTCTTC; D gene: -; J gene: TRBJ2-1; clone size: -; V gene: TRBV7-3
CDR3 protein: CASSLGPNTEAFF; CDR3 DNA: TGCGCCAGCAGCTTGGGGCCGAACACTGAAGCTTTCTTT; D gene: -; J gene: TRBJ1-1; clone size: -; V gene: TRBV5-1
CDR3 protein: CASSVRDSYNEQFF; CDR3 DNA: TGTGCCAGCAGCGTCCGGGACAGTTACAATGAGCAGTTCTTC; D gene: TRBD1; J gene: TRBJ2-1; clone size: -; V gene: TRBV9
CDR3 protein: CASSFIFGQGWTQPQHF; CDR3 DNA: TGTGCCAGCAGTTTTATATTTGGACAGGGGTGGACTCAGCCCCAGCATTTT; D gene: TRBD1; J gene: TRBJ1-5; clone size: -; V gene: TRBV28
CDR3 protein: CASSSRSSSYNSPLHF; CDR3 DNA: TGTGCCAGCAGTTCTAGATCCAGCTCCTATAATTCACCCCTCCACTTT; D gene: -; J gene: TRBJ1-6; clone size: -; V gene: TRBV27
CDR3 protein: CASSLYLPGQAENEQFF; CDR3 DNA: TGCGCCAGCAGCTTATACCTACCGGGACAGGCCGAGAATGAGCAGTTCTTC; D gene: TRBD1; J gene: TRBJ2-1; clone size: -; V gene: TRBV5-1
CDR3 protein: CASSLTGGGGEAFF; CDR3 DNA: TGTGCCAGCAGCCTGACGGGAGGTGGAGGTGAAGCTTTCTTT; D gene: -; J gene: TRBJ1-1; clone size: -; V gene: TRBV3-1/TRBV3-2
CDR3 protein: CASSVWGGSTDTQYF; CDR3 DNA: TGTGCCAGTTCTGTTTGGGGGGGAAGCACAGATACGCAGTATTTT; D gene: TRBD2; J gene: TRBJ2-3; clone size: -; V gene: TRBV19
CDR3 protein: CASSPGQYEQYF; CDR3 DNA: TGTGCCAGCAGCCCCGGACAGTACGAGCAGTACTTC; D gene: -; J gene: TRBJ2-7; clone size: -; V gene: TRBV5-5
CDR3 protein: CASSSQENTIYF; CDR3 DNA: TGTGCCAGCAGCTCACAGGAAAACACCATATATTTT; D gene: -; J gene: TRBJ1-3; clone size: -; V gene: TRBV5-4
CDR3 protein: CASKQAEAFF; CDR3 DNA: TGTGCCAGCAAACAGGCGGAAGCTTTCTTT; D gene: -; J gene: TRBJ1-1; clone size: -; V gene: TRBV2